This T cell receptor beta chain was observed in a study of tumor and adjacent non-tumor tissue in lung cancer. The overall study: Patients comprised about a dozen adenocarcinoma, 2 squamous cell carcinoma and 1 small cell lung cancer. Stage I to III disease affected 10 men and 5 women aged roughly 30 to 76.

The trim removed 5 bases at V and 9 bases at J, leaving 8 bases unmatched. The V gene's germline CDR1 is SGHNT and CDR2 YYREEE (reference sequence). This CDR3 spans 13 amino acids. Study-wide points: Tumor TCR diversity, when higher, was linked to shorter survival.

TCRbeta libraries were built with three rounds of nested PCR, modified from ARM-PCR. MiXCR, applied by TCRdb to the multiplex PCR reads, yields one record per CDR3 protein. The sample carries about 110,000 distinct CDR3 sequences, 50% to 70% recorded once. About this clonotype: Its specificity is not known. This may arise from a read error, as a much more abundant clone is one base away.

No cell sorting was done before RNA was extracted from the tissue. More than 3 cm separated this lung sample from the edge of the tumor. Chemotherapy-naive patients with new lung cancer underwent thoracic surgery in China, August–November 2014. This TCR came from a man aged 55-75 years with non-small cell lung cancer. The specimen was distant non-tumor lung tissue. This rearrangement joins TRBV5-4 to TRBJ2-5; 9 bases fit TRBD1. Here the CDR3 reads CASRTGGSEPQYF. CDR3 nucleotides: TGTGCCAGCAGAACAGGGGGCAGTGAGCCCCAGTACTTC.